The 8 T cell receptor beta chains reported below all come from one sample, sequenced in a study of blood T cell repertoires in COVID-19. Clones were sequenced by immunoSEQ multiplex PCR, and TCRdb holds only the in-frame ones, with some missing. This table holds roughly 250,000 clones, around 82% found once. What was sequenced was peripheral blood. The receptor set was obtained from a person aged 70 to 85 with COVID-19, enrolled during active disease.

V is TRBV4-3 and J is TRBJ1-5, with a weak D call TRBD1 (5 bases). The V and J ends lost 0 bases and 0 bases respectively, with 9 bases between them. The CDR3 sequence is 16 residues long. Per the germline V gene, CDR1 is LGHNA and CDR2 is YSLEER. The CDR3 is CASSQDLGASNQPQHF. The CDR3 DNA reads TGCGCCAGCAGCCAAGATCTTGGGGCTAGCAATCAGCCCCAGCATTTT.

This clone was seen only a few times. The CDR3 is CASSRTGGNQPQHF. Written as DNA, the CDR3 is TGTGCCAGCAGCCGTACAGGGGGCAATCAGCCCCAGCATTTT. This chain links TRBV7-6 with TRBJ1-5, with 7 bases matching TRBD1. CDR1 and CDR2 (germline): SGHVS, FNYEAQ. The CDR3 covers 14 residues. J was trimmed by 2 bases and V by 5 bases; bases with no gene match: 3.

The J gene is TRBJ2-3, the V gene TRBV18; maybe TRBD1 (5 bases). This CDR3 spans 15 amino acids. The V gene lost 3 bases and the J gene lost 0 bases, with 10 bases spanning the gap. Per germline, CDR1 KGHSH and CDR2 LQKENI. The CDR3 loop reads CASSPQTASTDTQYF. The CDR3 DNA sequence: TGTGCCAGCTCACCGCAGACAGCTAGCACAGATACGCAGTATTTT.

The chain couples TRBV9 to TRBJ2-7, with TRBD1 matching 9 bases. Germline V gene sequence: CDR1 SGDLS, CDR2 YYNGEE. V dropped 7 bases and J dropped 6; count of bases not matched to a gene: 11. The CDR3 loop spans 14 amino acids. In nucleotides, the CDR3 is TGTGCCAGCGGGAGGACAGGGGTAATAGCCGAGCAGTACTTC. Residues: CASGRTGVIAEQYF.

Comments on this clone: The germline gene is not matched at one end of the junction; a read error may be the cause. V is TRBV3-1 (or the pseudogene TRBV3-2) and J is TRBJ1-2; D not certain. The CDR3 is 14 amino acids. Germline V gives CDR1 LGHDT, CDR2 YNNKEL (reference sequence). The CDR3 is CASSQGRGYVSPLF. CDR3 coding DNA: TGTGCCAGCAGCCAAGGGCGAGGGTACGTGTCCCCCCTCTTC.

This clone turned up a few times. This sequence joins TRBV6-5 and TRBJ1-5, with 8 nucleotides matching TRBD1. Trimming took 8 bases from V and 2 from J; bases not matched to a gene: 5. The CDR3 sequence is 14 residues long. CDR1 is MNHEY and CDR2 is SVGAGI in the germline V gene. The CDR3 loop is CASGVDRGNQPQHF. CDR3 coding DNA: TGTGCCAGCGGGGTGGACAGGGGCAATCAGCCCCAGCATTTT.

The chain is built from TRBV5-1 and TRBJ2-7; 13 bases line up with TRBD2. CDR3 size: 16 residues. After removal of 3 bases from V and 5 bases from J, the junction contained 8 bases not matched to a gene. Germline values: CDR1 SGHRS, CDR2 YFSETQ. CDR3 protein: CASSSKLAGGRHEQYF. The CDR3 DNA reads TGCGCCAGCAGCTCGAAACTAGCGGGAGGGCGGCACGAGCAGTACTTC.

The V gene is TRBV2, the J gene TRBJ2-3; no definite D call. Germline CDR1 reads SNHLY; CDR2 reads FYNNEI. V lost 4 bases and J 1 base, leaving 9 bases between the germline ends. The CDR3 spans 14 residues. The CDR3 bases are TGTGCCAGCAGTGCCCTACGGGGCACAGATACGCAGTATTTT. Translation gives CASSALRGTDTQYF.